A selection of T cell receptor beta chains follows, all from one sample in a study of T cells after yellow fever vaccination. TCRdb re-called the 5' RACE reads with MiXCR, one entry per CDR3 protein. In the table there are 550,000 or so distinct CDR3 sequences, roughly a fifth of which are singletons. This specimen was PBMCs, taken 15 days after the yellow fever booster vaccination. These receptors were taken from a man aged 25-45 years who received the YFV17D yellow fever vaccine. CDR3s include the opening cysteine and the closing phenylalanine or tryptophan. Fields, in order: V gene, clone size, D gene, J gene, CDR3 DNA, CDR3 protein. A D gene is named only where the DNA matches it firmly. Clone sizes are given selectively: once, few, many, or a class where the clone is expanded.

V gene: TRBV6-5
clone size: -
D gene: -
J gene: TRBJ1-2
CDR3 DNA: TGTGCCAGCAGAGGACAGCCGAGGGAGTATGGCTACACCTTC
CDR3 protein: CASRGQPREYGYTF

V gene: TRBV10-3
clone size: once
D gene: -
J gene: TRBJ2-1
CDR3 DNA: TGTGCCATCAGTGCTGCGCGGGACATGGCGGATGAGCAGTTCTTC
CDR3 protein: CAISAARDMADEQFF

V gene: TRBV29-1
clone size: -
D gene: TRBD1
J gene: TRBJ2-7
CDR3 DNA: TGCAGCGTTGAAGATATAAGGCAGGGGGCGAAAGAGCAGTACTTC
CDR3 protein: CSVEDIRQGAKEQYF

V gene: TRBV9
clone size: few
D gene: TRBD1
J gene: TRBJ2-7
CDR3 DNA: TGTGCCAGTTCAGCGATGGGACAGGGCTTCTACGAGCAGTACTTC
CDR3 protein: CASSAMGQGFYEQYF

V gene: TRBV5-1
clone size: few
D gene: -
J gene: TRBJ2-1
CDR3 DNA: TGCGCCAGCAGAGGGGAGACGATCTACAATGAGCAGTTCTTC
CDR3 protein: CASRGETIYNEQFF

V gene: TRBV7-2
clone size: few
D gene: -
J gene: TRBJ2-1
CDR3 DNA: TGTGCCAGCAGCTTAGCGCTTCTTAGCTCCTACAATGAGCAGTTCTTC
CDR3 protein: CASSLALLSSYNEQFF

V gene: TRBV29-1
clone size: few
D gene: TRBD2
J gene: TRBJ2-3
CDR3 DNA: TGCAGCGCACCCGGACTAGCGGGCACAGATACGCAGTATTTT
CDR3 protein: CSAPGLAGTDTQYF

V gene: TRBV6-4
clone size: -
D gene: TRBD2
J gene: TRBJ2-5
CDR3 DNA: TGTGCCAGCAGTGAAAGGGCGGGAGACACCCAAGAGACCCAGTACTTC
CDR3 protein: CASSERAGDTQETQYF

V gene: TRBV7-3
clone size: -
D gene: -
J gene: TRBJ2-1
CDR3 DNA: TGTGCCAGCAGCTTGATGAGAGGGCCAGGGGATGAGCAGTTCTTC
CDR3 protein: CASSLMRGPGDEQFF

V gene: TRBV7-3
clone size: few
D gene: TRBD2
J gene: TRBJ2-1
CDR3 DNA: TGTGCCAGCAGCTTGCTGACTAGCCCCTACAATGAGCAGTTCTTC
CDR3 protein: CASSLLTSPYNEQFF

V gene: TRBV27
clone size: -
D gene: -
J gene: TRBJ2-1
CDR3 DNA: TGTGCCAGCAGTCCCCTACGGGGGAGAATCTACAATGAGCAGTTCTTC
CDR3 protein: CASSPLRGRIYNEQFF

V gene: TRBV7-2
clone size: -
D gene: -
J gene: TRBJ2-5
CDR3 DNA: TGTGCCAGCAGCTTAGTCGGGTACGAGACCCAGTACTTC
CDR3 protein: CASSLVGYETQYF

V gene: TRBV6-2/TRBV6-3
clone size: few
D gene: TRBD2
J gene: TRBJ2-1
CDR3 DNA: TGTGCCCTTGCCTCGGGGGAGGCGGGAGCGGCAAGCTCGAGGTCCTACAATGAGCAGTTCTTC
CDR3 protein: CALASGEAGAASSRSYNEQFF

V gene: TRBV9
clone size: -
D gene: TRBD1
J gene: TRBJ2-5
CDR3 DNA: TGTGCCAGCAGCGAACAGGGGGCGTCGGAGACCCAGTACTTC
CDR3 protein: CASSEQGASETQYF

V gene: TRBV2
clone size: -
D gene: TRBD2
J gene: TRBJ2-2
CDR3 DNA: TGTGCCAGCAGTGCTAGGACTAGCGGGCTCACCGGGGAGCTGTTTTTT
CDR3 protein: CASSARTSGLTGELFF

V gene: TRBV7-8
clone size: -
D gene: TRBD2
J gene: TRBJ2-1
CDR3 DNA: TGTGCCAGCAGCAGCGGGGTGGGGGTTGATGAGCAGTTCTTC
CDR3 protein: CASSSGVGVDEQFF

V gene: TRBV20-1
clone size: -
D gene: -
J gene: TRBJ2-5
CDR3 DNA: TGCAGTGCTAGGGACATGATGGTGGAGACCCAGTACTTC
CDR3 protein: CSARDMMVETQYF

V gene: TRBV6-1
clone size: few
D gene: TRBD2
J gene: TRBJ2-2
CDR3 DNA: TGTGCCAGCAGCGAAGGACTAGCGGGGCCCGGGGAGCTGTTTTTT
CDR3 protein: CASSEGLAGPGELFF

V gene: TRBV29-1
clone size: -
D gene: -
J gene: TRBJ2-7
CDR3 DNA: TGCAGCGTTGAAGACGAGGGGCAGGGCACCTACGAGCAGTACTTC
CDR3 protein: CSVEDEGQGTYEQYF

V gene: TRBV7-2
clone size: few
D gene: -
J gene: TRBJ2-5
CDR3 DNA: TGTGCCAGCAGGGGATTAGAGACCCAGTACTTC
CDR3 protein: CASRGLETQYF

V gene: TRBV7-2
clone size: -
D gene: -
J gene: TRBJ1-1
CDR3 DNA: TGTGCCAGCAGCCGGGACTTGGGTTCTGAAGCTTTCTTT
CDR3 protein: CASSRDLGSEAFF

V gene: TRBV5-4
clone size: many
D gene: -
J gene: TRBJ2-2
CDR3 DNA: TGTGCCAGCAGCTTAGGCGGGCAGGGAGTTGTCGGGGAGCTGTTTTTT
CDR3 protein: CASSLGGQGVVGELFF

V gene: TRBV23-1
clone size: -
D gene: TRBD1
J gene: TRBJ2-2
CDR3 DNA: TGCGCCAGCAGTCAATCTATCAACCGTGGGACAGGGACCAAGAACACCGGGGAGCTGTTTTTT
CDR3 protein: CASSQSINRGTGTKNTGELFF

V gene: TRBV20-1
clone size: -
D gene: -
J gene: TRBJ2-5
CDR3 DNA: TGCAGTGCTTATATGACAGCTCGGGGAGAGACCCAGTACTTC
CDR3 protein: CSAYMTARGETQYF

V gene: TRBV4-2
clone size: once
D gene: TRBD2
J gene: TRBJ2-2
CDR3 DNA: TGTGCCAGCAGCCAAGAAAGCGGGAGGGTCTTTGGCGGGGAGCTGGTTTTT
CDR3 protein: CASSQESGRVFGGELVF

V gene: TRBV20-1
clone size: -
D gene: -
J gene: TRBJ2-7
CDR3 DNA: TGCAGTGCTAGACGGCAGGGCCCCTACGAGCAGTACTTC
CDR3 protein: CSARRQGPYEQYF

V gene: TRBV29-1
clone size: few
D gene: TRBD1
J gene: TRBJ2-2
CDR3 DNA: TGCAGCGTTAACAGGGGCCCCGCGAACACCGGGGAGCTGTTTTTT
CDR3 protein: CSVNRGPANTGELFF

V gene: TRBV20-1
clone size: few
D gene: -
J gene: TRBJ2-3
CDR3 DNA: TGCAGTGCCCCCGAGGGGGGGACAATTAGCACAGATACGCAGTATTTT
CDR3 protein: CSAPEGGTISTDTQYF

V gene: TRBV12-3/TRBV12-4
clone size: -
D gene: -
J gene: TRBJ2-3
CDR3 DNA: TGTGCCAGCGCCGACTCTCAGGGAAGCGGCACAGATACGCAGTATTTT
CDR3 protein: CASADSQGSGTDTQYF

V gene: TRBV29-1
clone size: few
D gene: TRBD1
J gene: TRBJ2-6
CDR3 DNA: TGCAGCGCCTCCGGGACAGGGGGCACTGGGGCCAACGTCCTGACTTTC
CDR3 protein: CSASGTGGTGANVLTF

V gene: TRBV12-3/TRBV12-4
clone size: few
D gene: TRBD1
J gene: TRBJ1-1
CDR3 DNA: TGTGCCAGCAGTTTAGGGGACAGATTTAACACTGAAGCTTTCTTT
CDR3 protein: CASSLGDRFNTEAFF

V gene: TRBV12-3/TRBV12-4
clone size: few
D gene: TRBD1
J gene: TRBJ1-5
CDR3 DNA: TGTGCCAGCAGTTTTGGTAGGCAGAGACAGGGACAGCCCCAGCATTTT
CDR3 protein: CASSFGRQRQGQPQHF